Described below is a single T cell receptor beta chain sequence and its context. Time point described: blood 4 weeks post-SBRT, at nephrectomy. Treatment given: 15 Gy SBRT to primary tumor, nephrectomy 4 weeks later. The data are from a study of radiation and T cells in renal cell carcinoma. Produced via immunoSEQ multiplex PCR; TCRdb's table is partial and in-frame only. The table records over 120,000 clones, less than 90% of them present only once. With V trimmed by 5 bases and J by 1 base, 3 bases remained unmatched. This CDR3 contains 14 residues. Germline V gene lookup returns CDR1 SGHAT and CDR2 FQNNGV.

The sequences come from blood, collected from a patient whose treatment included radiotherapy and nephrectomy. This sequence was found in a woman aged 45-60 years with renal cell carcinoma. V is TRBV11-2 and J is TRBJ1-2; 8 bases match TRBD1. The CDR3 nucleotides read TGTGCCAGCAGCCGGACAGGGATTAACTATGGCTACACCTTC. Amino acid sequence: CASSRTGINYGYTF.